This passage covers 27 T cell receptor beta chains from one sample sequenced in a study of tumor and adjacent non-tumor tissue in lung cancer. This sample's RNA came from whole unsorted tissue. Distant lung tissue was collected more than 3 cm away from the tumor edge. The library came from three nested PCR rounds adapted from ARM-PCR protocols. TCRdb analysed the multiplex PCR reads with MiXCR anew, one entry per CDR3 protein. Seen here are about 100,000 distinct CDR3 sequences, around three fifths observed once, and the top ten hold approximately 18%. The material sequenced was distant non-tumor lung tissue. The source of these receptors is a man younger than 45 with non-small cell lung cancer.

This clonotype has only one observation. The CDR3 does not end in the conserved phenylalanine or tryptophan, so this is likely a read error. No DNA is shown, since the ends of the CDR3 on it are uncertain; the CDR3 is the one TCRdb lists. This chain links TRBV29-1 with TRBJ2-7; the D call of TRBD1 is as the table states it, not checked on the DNA. Germline V lookup: CDR1 SQVTM, CDR2 ANQGSEA. The CDR3 is made up of 13 amino acids, end residues included. The CDR3 sequence: CSVPGQGPHEHYL.

The V call is TRBV6-2 or TRBV6-3, the J call TRBJ1-5; D call uncertain. In germline, CDR1 is MNHEY, CDR2 SVGEGT. Trimming left V 4 bases short and J 6 bases short, with 4 bases between. The CDR3 totals 11 residues. The chain's CDR3 is CASSSSQPQHF. CDR3 nucleotides: TGTGCCAGCAGTTCTAGTCAGCCCCAGCATTTT.

This clonotype turned up a few times. J is TRBJ1-1 and V is TRBV5-1; no firm D call. The CDR3 contains 16 residues. Germline V gene sequence: CDR1 SGHRS, CDR2 YFSETQ. With 3 bases removed from V and 1 base from J, the gap between germline ends came to 16 bases. CDR3 sequence: CASSSKVSTENTEAFF. The CDR3 DNA reads TGCGCCAGCAGCTCGAAGGTGTCAACGGAGAACACTGAAGCTTTCTTT.

Concerning this clonotype: The CDR3 carries no conserved terminal phenylalanine or tryptophan, so it likely arises from a read error. The DNA is left out, because the CDR3 cannot be placed on it with certainty; the CDR3 is given as TCRdb lists it. V and J are TRBV20-1 and TRBJ2-1; the D call in the table, TRBD2, was not verified against the DNA. The CDR3 has 17 residues if both end residues are counted. Per the germline V gene, CDR1 is DFQATT and CDR2 is SNEGSKA (reference sequence). The CDR3 reads CSAGGASAKNLNNEQFY.

As to this clonotype: A clone one base away is much larger, so this may be a read error. The rearrangement joins TRBV12-3 or TRBV12-4 to TRBJ2-3; a possible D gene is TRBD1 (5 bases). The CDR3 is 14 amino acids. V shed 5 bases and J shed 1 base, with 10 bases lying between them. The CDR3 loop is CASSTTACTDTQYF. For the CDR3, the DNA is TGTGCCAGCAGTACGACAGCGTGCACAGATACGCAGTATTTT.

J is TRBJ2-3 and V is TRBV30, with D possibly TRBD2 on 6 matching bases. The V gene lost 1 base and the J gene lost 4 bases, with 21 bases spanning the gap. CDR1 and CDR2 (germline): GTSNPN, SVGIG (reference sequence). The CDR3 is 17 residues long. This CDR3 reads CAWSGASSVSRADTQYF. The CDR3 nucleotides are TGTGCCTGGAGTGGAGCGTCTAGCGTCTCGAGGGCAGATACGCAGTATTTT.

Comments on this clonotype: A junction boundary mismatches the germline segment, possibly from a read error. The chain uses TRBV20-1 and TRBJ2-1, with 9 bases matching TRBD2. The CDR3 is made up of 15 amino acids. Looked up from germline, CDR1 is DFQATT and CDR2 is SNEGSKA (reference sequence). The DNA of the CDR3 is TGCAGTGCTCCTTCCGGGACTAGCTGGAGCAATGAGCTGTTCTTC. It translates to CSAPSGTSWSNELFF.

With regard to this clonotype: The junction shows a germline mismatch at one end, possibly a read error. The V call is TRBV20-1, the J call TRBJ2-1; 7 bases agree with TRBD1. There are 13 residues in the CDR3. The germline V gene encodes CDR1 DFQATT and CDR2 SNEGSKA (reference sequence). The CDR3 loop is CNARDRSYNEQLF. The CDR3 nucleotides read TGCAATGCTAGGGACAGATCCTACAATGAGCAGTTATTC.

Concerning this clonotype: A much larger clone lies a single base off, so this may be a read error. V is TRBV20-1 and J is TRBJ1-6; a possible D gene is TRBD1 (5 bases). Trimming shortened V by 4 bases and J by 8 bases, and 12 bases separated the two germline ends. This CDR3 comprises 13 residues. Per germline, CDR1 DFQATT and CDR2 SNEGSKA (reference sequence). The CDR3 sequence: CSATSRAYSPLHF. CDR3 in DNA: TGCAGTGCTACTTCCAGGGCCTATTCACCCCTCCACTTT.

This clonotype was seen more than once but under ten times. Sequence at one end of the junction differs from germline and may be a read error. The chain combines TRBV10-3 with TRBJ1-6; maybe TRBD1 (6 bases). Germline V gives CDR1 ENHRY, CDR2 SYGVKD. This CDR3 spans 16 amino acids. The DNA for the CDR3 is TGTGCCATCAGCTCGGGACACTCAGCCTATAATTCATCCCTCCACTTT. It yields the protein CAISSGHSAYNSSLHF.

Comment on this clonotype: One end of the junction fails to match germline, which may point to a read error. The chain recombines TRBV11-2 with TRBJ1-1; D might be TRBD1 (6 bases). This CDR3 contains 16 residues. Germline-derived CDR1 and CDR2 are SGHAT and FQNNGV. CDR3 sequence reads: CDSSLSTGSGSREVFF. CDR3 sequence (DNA): TGTGACAGCAGCTTATCAACAGGGTCGGGATCTCGGGAAGTTTTCTTT.

The rearrangement joins TRBV5-1 to TRBJ2-5; D remains ambiguous. The CDR3 spans 14 residues. The V gene lost 4 bases and the J gene lost 5 bases, with 15 bases spanning the gap. The germline V gene encodes CDR1 SGHRS and CDR2 YFSETQ. CDR3 amino acids: CASSLKDRVETQYF. The CDR3 coding sequence is TGCGCCAGCAGCCTCAAAGACCGGGTTGAGACCCAGTACTTC.

The CDR3 region has the DNA TGCGCCAGCACCCAGGCGGACGGGGGCTTTGGAAACACCATATATTTT. Translated: CASTQADGGFGNTIYF. The genes are TRBV4-1 and TRBJ1-3, with a weak D call TRBD1 (6 bases). Trimming took 7 bases from V and 3 from J, leaving 19 bases between them. The CDR3 length is 16 residues. The germline gives CDR1 MGHRA, CDR2 YSYEKL.

Regarding this clonotype: Being one base from a much bigger clone, this may be a read error. This sequence joins TRBV12-3 or TRBV12-4 and TRBJ1-6; TRBD1 is a possible D gene (5 bases). Trimming took off 8 bases at V and 5 bases at J, with 10 bases between the two ends. The CDR3 is 13 amino acids. The CDR3 reads CASGWDDNSPLHF. Written as DNA, the CDR3 is TGTGCCAGCGGTTGGGACGATAATTCACCCCTCCACTTT.

The sample holds one count of this clonotype. A read error is possible here, since a much larger clone lies one base away. The chain uses TRBV6-2 or TRBV6-3 and TRBJ1-5, with D hard to call. Looked up from germline, CDR1 is MNHEY and CDR2 is SVGEGT. V dropped 5 bases and J dropped 3 bases, with 11 bases sitting between them. The CDR3 length is 14 residues. The CDR3 reads CASSRSDLNQPQHF. The CDR3 DNA sequence: TGTGCCAGCAGTCGGTCTGATCTCAATCAGCCCCAGCATTTT.

The count of this clonotype is one. This could be a read error, since a much larger clone is one nucleotide away. The chain carries TRBV6-2 or TRBV6-3 and TRBJ2-5, with D unclear. Between the trimmed V and J ends, which lost 2 bases and 3 bases, there was a span of 10 bases. CDR3 length: 14 residues. Germline loops: CDR1 MNHEY, CDR2 SVGEGT. The CDR3 protein is CASSYVGMKETQYF. For the CDR3, the DNA is TGTGCCAGCAGTTACGTGGGGATGAAAGAGACCCAGTACTTC.

In regard to this clonotype: A read error may explain this, as a much larger clone is one base away. This chain uses TRBV5-6 with TRBJ2-1; 9 positions agree with TRBD1. The CDR3 is 17 amino acids. The V gene's germline CDR1 is SGHDT and CDR2 YYEEEE. V shed 6 bases and J 0 bases; nucleotides not matched to a gene: 10. The CDR3 DNA is TGTGCCAGCATCCAGGACAGGGGCCATTTCTCCTACAATGAGCAGTTCTTC. As protein: CASIQDRGHFSYNEQFF.

As concerns this clonotype: One junction end does not reproduce the germline sequence, and a read error may be involved. This chain links TRBV28 with TRBJ2-3, with no clear D. Germline V lookup: CDR1 MDHEN, CDR2 SYDVKM. This CDR3 contains 14 residues. CDR3 DNA: TGTGCCGGCAGCACACTGACCAGCACAGATACGCAGTATTTT. This encodes CAGSTLTSTDTQYF.

Concerning this clonotype: One base away lies a much larger clone, so this may be a sequencing read error. V gene TRBV12-3 or TRBV12-4 combines with J gene TRBJ1-3; perhaps TRBD1 as D (5 bases). The CDR3 covers 14 residues. The CDR3 nucleotides read TGTGCCAGCAGTTTAGGGGGCTCTGTAAACACCATATATTTT. Amino acids: CASSLGGSVNTIYF.

Concerning this clonotype itself: One junction end does not reproduce the germline sequence, and a read error may be involved. The chain joins TRBV4-2 to TRBJ2-2; D may match TRBD1 or TRBD2 (5 bases each). Germline V gene lookup returns CDR1 LGHNA and CDR2 YNFKEQ. The CDR3 is made up of 15 amino acids. The CDR3 DNA follows: TGTGCCGGCAGCCAAGAAGGGGACCTCACCGTGGAGCTGTTTTTT. Residues: CAGSQEGDLTVELFF.

In its sample, this clonotype was seen a few times. A single base separates this from a much larger clone, so it may be a read error. V is TRBV4-3 and J is TRBJ1-4; the D gene is possibly TRBD1 (6 bases). V was trimmed by 0 bases and J by 0 bases, leaving 17 bases between them. The germline V gene encodes CDR1 LGHNA and CDR2 YSLEER. The CDR3 consists of 19 residues. The CDR3 region is CASSQEGAGRCATNEKLFF. The CDR3 nucleotides are TGCGCCAGCAGCCAAGAGGGGGCGGGCCGATGCGCAACTAATGAAAAACTGTTTTTT.

This clonotype showed up just once. The rearrangement links TRBV20-1 to TRBJ2-2, with unresolved D. Germline V gene data show CDR1 as DFQATT and CDR2 as SNEGSKA (reference sequence). The CDR3 runs to 12 residues. In DNA, the CDR3 is TGCAGAGTTAGAGATGGGCCCGGGGAGCTGTTTTTT. Translated: CRVRDGPGELFF.

Concerning this clonotype itself: This CDR3 is missing its conserved last phenylalanine or tryptophan, likely due to a read error. The rearrangement uses TRBV11-1 and TRBJ2-1; the D is unclear. This CDR3 has 13 residues. The germline CDR1 and CDR2 sequences are SGHAT and FQDESV (reference sequence). DNA for the CDR3: TGTGCCAGCAGCTTCTCTTCGTCTGATGATCAGTTCCTC. This gives the protein CASSFSSSDDQFL.

For this clonotype: The conserved closing phenylalanine or tryptophan is absent in this CDR3, likely reflecting a read error. The gene calls are TRBV11-3 and TRBJ2-1; D gene uncertain. V was pared by 5 bases and J by 9 bases, with 14 bases between. CDR3 size: 13 residues. CDR1 and CDR2 (germline): SGHNT, YENEEA. CDR3 loop: CASSPRPGSEQFY. The CDR3 DNA sequence: TGTGCCAGCAGCCCCAGACCTGGCAGTGAGCAGTTCTAC.

This clonotype ranks as medium-sized. The chain is built from TRBV11-2 and TRBJ1-4; the D is unclear. Germline CDR1 and CDR2: SGHAT and FQNNGV. The CDR3 extends over 13 amino acids. Trimming removed 5 bases at V and 6 bases at J, with 10 bases between. DNA for the CDR3: TGTGCCAGCAGCCCTGCCCGATATGAAAAACTGTTTTTT. Protein sequence: CASSPARYEKLFF.

This clonotype has at least ten counts. The CDR3 sequence is CASSQGPGLQQETQYF. The CDR3 DNA reads TGCGCCAGCAGCCAAGGGCCGGGACTCCAACAAGAGACCCAGTACTTC. V gene TRBV4-1 combines with J gene TRBJ2-5; possible D gene TRBD2, 6 bases. Per germline, CDR1 MGHRA and CDR2 YSYEKL. V lost 1 base and J lost 2, with 14 bases in between. This CDR3 contains 16 residues.

The chain couples TRBV7-8 to TRBJ2-1; TRBD2 matches at 8 bases. The CDR3 is 17 amino acids. V lost 2 bases and J lost 9; bases outside the gene matches: 15. Germline V gene lookup returns CDR1 SGHVS and CDR2 FQNEAQ. CDR3 sequence (DNA): TGTGCCAGCAGCTTAAGGTCTGCCGGGACTAGTCGCAGTGAGCAGTTCTTC. It yields the protein CASSLRSAGTSRSEQFF.